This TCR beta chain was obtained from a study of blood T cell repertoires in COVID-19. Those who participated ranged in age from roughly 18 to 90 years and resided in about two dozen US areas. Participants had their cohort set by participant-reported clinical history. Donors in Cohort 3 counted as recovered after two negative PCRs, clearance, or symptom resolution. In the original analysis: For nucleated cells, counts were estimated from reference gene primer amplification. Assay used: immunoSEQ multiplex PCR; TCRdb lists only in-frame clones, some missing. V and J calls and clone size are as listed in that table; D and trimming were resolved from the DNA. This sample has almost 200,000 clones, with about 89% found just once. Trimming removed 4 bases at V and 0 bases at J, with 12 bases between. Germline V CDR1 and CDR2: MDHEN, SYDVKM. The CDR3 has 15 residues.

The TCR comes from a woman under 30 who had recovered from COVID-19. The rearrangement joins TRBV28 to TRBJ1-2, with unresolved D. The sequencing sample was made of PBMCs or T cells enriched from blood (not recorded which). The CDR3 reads CASSSPGSPNYGYTF. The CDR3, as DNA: TGTGCCAGCAGTTCACCCGGGAGTCCTAACTATGGCTACACCTTC.